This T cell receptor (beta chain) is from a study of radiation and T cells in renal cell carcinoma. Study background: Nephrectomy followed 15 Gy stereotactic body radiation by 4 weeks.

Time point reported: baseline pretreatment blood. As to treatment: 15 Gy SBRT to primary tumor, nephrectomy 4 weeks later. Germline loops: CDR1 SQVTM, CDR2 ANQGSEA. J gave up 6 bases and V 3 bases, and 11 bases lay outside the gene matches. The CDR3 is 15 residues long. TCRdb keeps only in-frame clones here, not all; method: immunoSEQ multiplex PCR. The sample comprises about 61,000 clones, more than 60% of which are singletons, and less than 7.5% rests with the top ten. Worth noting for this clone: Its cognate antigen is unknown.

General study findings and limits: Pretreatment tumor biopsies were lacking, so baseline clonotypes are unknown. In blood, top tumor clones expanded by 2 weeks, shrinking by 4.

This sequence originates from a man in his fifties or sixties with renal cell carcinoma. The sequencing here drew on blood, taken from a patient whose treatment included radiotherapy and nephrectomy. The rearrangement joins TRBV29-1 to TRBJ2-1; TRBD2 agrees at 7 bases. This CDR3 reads CSVDEHGGFSNEQFF. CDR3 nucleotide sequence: TGCAGCGTTGATGAGCACGGGGGGTTTTCCAATGAGCAGTTCTTC.